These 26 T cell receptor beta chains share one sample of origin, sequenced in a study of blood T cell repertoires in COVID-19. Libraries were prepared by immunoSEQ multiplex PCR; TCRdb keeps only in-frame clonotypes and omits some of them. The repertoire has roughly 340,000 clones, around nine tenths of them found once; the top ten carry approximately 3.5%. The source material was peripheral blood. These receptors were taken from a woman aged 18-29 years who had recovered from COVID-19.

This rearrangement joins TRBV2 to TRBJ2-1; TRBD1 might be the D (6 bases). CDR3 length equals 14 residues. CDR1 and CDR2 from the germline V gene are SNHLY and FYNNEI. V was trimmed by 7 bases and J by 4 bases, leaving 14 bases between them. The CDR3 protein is CASNRDKHYNEQFF. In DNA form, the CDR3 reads TGTGCCAGCAATAGGGACAAACATTACAATGAGCAGTTCTTC.

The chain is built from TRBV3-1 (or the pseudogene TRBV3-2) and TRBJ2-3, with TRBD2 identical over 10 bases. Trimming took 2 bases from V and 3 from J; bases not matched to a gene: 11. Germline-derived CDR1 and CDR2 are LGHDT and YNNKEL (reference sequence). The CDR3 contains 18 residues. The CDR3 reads CASSQRLAGVVRTDTQYF. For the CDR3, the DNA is TGTGCCAGCAGCCAACGGCTAGCGGGAGTAGTAAGAACAGATACGCAGTATTTT.

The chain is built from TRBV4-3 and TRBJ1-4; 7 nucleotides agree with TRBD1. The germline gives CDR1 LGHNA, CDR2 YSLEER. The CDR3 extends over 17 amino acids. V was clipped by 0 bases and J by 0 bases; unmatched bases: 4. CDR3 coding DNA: TGCGCCAGCAGCCAAGATTACCAGGGGGCAACTAATGAAAAACTGTTTTTT. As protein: CASSQDYQGATNEKLFF.

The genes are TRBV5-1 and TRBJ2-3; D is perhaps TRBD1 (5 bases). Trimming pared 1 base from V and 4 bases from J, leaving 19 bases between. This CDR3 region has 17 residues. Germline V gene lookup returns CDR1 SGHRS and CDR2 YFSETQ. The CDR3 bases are TGCGCCAGCAGCTTGAGCCACCGGGTAGGGGAAGCAGATACGCAGTATTTT. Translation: CASSLSHRVGEADTQYF.

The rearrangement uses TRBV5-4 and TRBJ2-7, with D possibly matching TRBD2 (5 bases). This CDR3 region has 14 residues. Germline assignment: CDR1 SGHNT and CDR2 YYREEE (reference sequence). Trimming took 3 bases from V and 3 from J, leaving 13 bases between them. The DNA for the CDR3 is TGTGCCAGCAGCTCGGGTGGGAGTGTCTACGAGCAGTACGTC. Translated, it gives CASSSGGSVYEQYV.

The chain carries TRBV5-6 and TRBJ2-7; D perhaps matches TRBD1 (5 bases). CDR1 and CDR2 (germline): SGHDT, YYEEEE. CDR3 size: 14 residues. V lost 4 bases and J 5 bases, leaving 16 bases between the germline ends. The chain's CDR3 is CASSRMGQLHEQYV. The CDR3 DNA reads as TGTGCCAGCAGCAGGATGGGGCAGCTCCACGAGCAGTACGTC.

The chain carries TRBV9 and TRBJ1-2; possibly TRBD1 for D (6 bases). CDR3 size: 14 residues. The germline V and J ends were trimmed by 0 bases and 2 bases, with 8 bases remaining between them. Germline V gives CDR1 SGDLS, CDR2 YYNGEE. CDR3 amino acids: CASSVGGGNYGYTF. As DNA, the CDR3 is TGTGCCAGCAGCGTAGGAGGGGGAAACTATGGCTACACCTTC.

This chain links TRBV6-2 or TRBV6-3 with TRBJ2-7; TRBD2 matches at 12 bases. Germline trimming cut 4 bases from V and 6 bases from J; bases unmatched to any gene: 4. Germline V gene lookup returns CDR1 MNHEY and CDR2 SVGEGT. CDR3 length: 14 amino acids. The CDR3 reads CASSSSGRAREQYV. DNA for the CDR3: TGTGCCAGCAGTTCTAGCGGGAGGGCCCGCGAGCAGTACGTC.

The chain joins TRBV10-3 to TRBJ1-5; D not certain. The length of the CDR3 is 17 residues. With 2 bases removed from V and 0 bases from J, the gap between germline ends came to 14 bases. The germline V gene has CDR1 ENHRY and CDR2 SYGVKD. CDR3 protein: CAISENLGFHSNQPQHF. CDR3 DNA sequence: TGTGCCATCAGTGAGAATTTGGGCTTCCATAGCAATCAGCCCCAGCATTTT.

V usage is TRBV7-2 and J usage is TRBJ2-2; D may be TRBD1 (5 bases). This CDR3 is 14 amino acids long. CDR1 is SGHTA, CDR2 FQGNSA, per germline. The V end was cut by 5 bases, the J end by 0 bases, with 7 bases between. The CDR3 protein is CASSMDTNTGELFF. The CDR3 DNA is TGTGCCAGCAGCATGGACACGAACACCGGGGAGCTGTTTTTT.

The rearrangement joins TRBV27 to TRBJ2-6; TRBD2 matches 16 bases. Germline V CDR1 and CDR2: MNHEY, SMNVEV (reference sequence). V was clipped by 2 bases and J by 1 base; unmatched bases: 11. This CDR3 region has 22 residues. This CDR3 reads CASSLTVPGLAGGRSGANVLTF. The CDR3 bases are TGTGCCAGCAGTTTAACGGTTCCGGGACTAGCGGGAGGGCGGTCTGGGGCCAACGTCCTGACTTTC. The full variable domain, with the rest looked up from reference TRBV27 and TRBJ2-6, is EAQVTQNPRYLITVTGKKLTVTCSQNMNHEYMSWYRQDPGLGLRQIYYSMNVEVTDKGDVPEGYKVSRKEKRNFPLILESPSPNQTSLYFCASSLTVPGLAGGRSGANVLTFGAGSRLTVL.

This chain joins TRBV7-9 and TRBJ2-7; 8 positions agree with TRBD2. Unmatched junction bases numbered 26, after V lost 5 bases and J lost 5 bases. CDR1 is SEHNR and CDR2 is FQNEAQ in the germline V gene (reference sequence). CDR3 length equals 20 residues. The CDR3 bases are TGTGCCAGCAGCATCCGGAACTTGGGGCTAGCGGGTCCCCCCATCGACGAGCAGTACGTC. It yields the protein CASSIRNLGLAGPPIDEQYV.

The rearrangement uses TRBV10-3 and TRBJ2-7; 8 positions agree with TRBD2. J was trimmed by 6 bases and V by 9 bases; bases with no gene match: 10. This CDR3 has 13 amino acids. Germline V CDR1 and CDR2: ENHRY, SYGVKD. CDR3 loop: CAIRAGRAGEQYV. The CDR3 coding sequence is TGTGCCATACGAGCCGGGAGGGCCGGCGAGCAGTACGTC.

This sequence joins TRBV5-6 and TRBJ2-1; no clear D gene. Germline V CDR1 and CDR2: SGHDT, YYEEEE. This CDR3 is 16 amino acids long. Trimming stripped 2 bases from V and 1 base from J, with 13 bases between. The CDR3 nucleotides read TGTGCCAGCAGCTTCGCCCTGCAGCGATCCTACAATGAGCAGTTCTTC. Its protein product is CASSFALQRSYNEQFF.

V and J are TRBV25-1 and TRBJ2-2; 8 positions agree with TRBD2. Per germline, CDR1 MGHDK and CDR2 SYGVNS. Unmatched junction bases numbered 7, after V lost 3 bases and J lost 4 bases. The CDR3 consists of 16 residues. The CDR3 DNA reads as TGTGCCAGCAGTGACCCAAGCGGGAGAGGCACCGGGGAGCTGTTTTTT. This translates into CASSDPSGRGTGELFF.

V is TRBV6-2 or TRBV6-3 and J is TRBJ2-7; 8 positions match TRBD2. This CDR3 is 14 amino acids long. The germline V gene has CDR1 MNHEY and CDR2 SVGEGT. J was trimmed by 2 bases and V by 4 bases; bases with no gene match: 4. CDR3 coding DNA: TGTGCCAGCAGTTTTAGCGGGAATGCCTACGAGCAGTACGTC. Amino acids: CASSFSGNAYEQYV.

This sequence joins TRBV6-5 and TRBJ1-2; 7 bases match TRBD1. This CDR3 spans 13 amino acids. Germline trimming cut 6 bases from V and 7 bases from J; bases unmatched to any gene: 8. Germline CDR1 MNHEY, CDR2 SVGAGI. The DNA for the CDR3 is TGTGCCAGCAGGCGTGACAGGGCGACTGGCTACACCTTC. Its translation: CASRRDRATGYTF.

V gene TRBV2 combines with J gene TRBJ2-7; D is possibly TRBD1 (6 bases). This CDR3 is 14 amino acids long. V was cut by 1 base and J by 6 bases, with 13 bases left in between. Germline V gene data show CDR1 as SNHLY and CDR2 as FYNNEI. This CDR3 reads CASSEGTIRGEQYV. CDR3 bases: TGTGCCAGCAGTGAAGGGACCATCAGGGGCGAGCAGTACGTC.

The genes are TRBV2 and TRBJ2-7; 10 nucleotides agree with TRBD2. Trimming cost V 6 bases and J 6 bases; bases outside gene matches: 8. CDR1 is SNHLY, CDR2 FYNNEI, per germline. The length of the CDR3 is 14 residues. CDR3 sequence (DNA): TGTGCCAGCAGCGGGGGACTAGCGAGACCCGAGCAGTACGTC. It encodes CASSGGLARPEQYV.

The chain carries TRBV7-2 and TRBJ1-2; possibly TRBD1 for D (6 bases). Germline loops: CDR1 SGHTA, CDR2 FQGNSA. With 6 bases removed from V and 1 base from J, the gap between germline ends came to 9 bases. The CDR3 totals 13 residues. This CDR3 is CASRQGHNYGYTF. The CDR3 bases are TGTGCCAGCAGACAGGGTCATAACTATGGCTACACCTTC. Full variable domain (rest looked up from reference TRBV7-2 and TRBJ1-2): GAGVSQSPSNKVTEKGKDVELRCDPISGHTALYWYRQSLGQGLEFLIYFQGNSAPDKSGLPSDRFSAERTGGSVSTLTIQRTQQEDSAVYLCASRQGHNYGYTFGSGTRLTVV.

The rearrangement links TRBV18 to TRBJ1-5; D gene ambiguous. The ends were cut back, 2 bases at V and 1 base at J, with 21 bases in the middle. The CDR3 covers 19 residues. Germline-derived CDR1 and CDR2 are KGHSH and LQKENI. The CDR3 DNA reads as TGTGCCAGCTCACCATCGATGATTCTGCTCCGGGAGAGCAATCAGCCCCAGCATTTT. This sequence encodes CASSPSMILLRESNQPQHF. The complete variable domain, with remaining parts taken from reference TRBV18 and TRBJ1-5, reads NAGVMQNPRHLVRRRGQEARLRCSPMKGHSHVYWYRQLPEEGLKFMVYLQKENIIDESGMPKERFSAEFPKEGPSILRIQQVVRGDSAAYFCASSPSMILLRESNQPQHFGDGTRLSIL.

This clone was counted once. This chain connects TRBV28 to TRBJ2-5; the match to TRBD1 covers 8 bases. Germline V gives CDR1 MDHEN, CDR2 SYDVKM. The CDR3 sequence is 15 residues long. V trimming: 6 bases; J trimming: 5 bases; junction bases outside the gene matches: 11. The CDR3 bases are TGTGCCAGCAGCCCATATGACAGGGGCCGGGAGACCCAGTACTTC. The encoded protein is CASSPYDRGRETQYF.

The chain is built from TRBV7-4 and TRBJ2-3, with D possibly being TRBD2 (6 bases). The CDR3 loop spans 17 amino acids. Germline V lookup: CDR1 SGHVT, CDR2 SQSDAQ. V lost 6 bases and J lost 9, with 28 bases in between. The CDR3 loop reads CASSLRPDGRELRTQYF. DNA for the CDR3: TGTGCCAGCAGTTTAAGGCCAGATGGGCGGGAACTCCGCACGCAGTATTTT. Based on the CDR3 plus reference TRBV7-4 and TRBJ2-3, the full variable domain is GAGVSQSPRYKVAKRGRDVALRCDSISGHVTLYWYRQTLGQGSEVLTYSQSDAQRDKSGRPSGRFSAERPERSVSTLKIQRTEQGDSAVYLCASSLRPDGRELRTQYFGPGTRLTVL.

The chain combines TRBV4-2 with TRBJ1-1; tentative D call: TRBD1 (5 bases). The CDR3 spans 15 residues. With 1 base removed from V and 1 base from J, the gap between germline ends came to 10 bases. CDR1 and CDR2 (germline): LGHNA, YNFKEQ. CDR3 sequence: CASSQGGVANTEAFF. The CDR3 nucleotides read TGTGCCAGCAGCCAAGGGGGGGTGGCGAACACTGAAGCTTTCTTT.

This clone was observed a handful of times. The CDR3 loop reads CASSESTPGQPYEQYV. The CDR3 nucleotides are TGCGCCAGCAGTGAGTCGACTCCCGGACAGCCCTACGAGCAGTACGTC. J is TRBJ2-7 and V is TRBV10-1; D is perhaps TRBD1 (6 bases). V shed 0 bases and J shed 2 bases, with 14 bases lying between them. The CDR3 is made up of 16 amino acids. Germline V gene sequence: CDR1 WNHNN, CDR2 SYGVQD (reference sequence).

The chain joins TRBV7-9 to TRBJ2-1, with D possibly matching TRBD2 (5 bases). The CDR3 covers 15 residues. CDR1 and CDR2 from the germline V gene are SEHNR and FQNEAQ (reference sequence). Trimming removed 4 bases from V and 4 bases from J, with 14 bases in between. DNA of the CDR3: TGTGCCAGCAGCTCCCCTTTCGGGATGTACAATGAGCAGTTCTTC. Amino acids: CASSSPFGMYNEQFF.